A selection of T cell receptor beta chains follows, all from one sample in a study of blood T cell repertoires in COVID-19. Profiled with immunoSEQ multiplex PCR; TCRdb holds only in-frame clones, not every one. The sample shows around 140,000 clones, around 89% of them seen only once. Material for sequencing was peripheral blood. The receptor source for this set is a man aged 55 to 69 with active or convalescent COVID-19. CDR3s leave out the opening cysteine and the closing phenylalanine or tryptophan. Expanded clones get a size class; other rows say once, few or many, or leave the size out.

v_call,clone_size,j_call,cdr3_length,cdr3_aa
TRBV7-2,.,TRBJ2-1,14,ASSLGGTSAYNEQF
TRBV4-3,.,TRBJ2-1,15,ASSQATGTSSYNEQF
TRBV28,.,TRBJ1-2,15,ASRGPGRDLRGYGYT
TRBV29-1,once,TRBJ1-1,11,SGRQGRNTEAF
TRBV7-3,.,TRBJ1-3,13,ASSAGGQSGNTIY
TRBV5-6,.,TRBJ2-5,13,ASSLAGGYEETQY
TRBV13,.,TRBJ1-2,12,ASSARVSLDGYT
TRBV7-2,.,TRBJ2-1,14,ASSSGLAGGPNEQF
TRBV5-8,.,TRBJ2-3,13,ASSFYLAGTDTQY
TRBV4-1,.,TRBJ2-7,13,ASSQVGLGLGEQY
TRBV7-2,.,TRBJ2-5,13,ASSLGLPGVETQY
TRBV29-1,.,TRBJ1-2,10,SVVGVDGGYT
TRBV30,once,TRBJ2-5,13,AWSVASGPQETQY
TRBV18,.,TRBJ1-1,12,ASSRTAKNTEAF
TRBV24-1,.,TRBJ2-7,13,ATSDATGARNEQY
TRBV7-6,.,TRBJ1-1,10,ASSYLRGEAF
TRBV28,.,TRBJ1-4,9,ASSRGEKLF
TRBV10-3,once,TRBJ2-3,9,AISDSDTQY
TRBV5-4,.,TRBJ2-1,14,ASSLMREVTYNEQF
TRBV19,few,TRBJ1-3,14,ASNTGVRTSGNTIY
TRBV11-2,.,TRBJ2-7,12,ASSHGTAPYEQY
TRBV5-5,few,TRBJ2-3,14,ASSLGRDRVVSTQY
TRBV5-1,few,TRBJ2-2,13,ASSFGRGRTGELF
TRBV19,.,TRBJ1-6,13,ASSRQGARASPLH
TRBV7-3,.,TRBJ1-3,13,ASSLSAGMGNTIY
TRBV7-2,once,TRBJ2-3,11,ASSYQDRDTQY